This T cell receptor beta chain was obtained from a study of blood T cell repertoires in COVID-19. For the study at large: COVID-19 samples collected from the United States, Italy and Spain covered acute and convalescent phases.

There are 14 residues in the CDR3. CDR1 and CDR2 from the germline V gene are LGHNA and YSLEER. V lost 1 base and J lost 3, with 6 bases in between. Source study methods: Scientists estimated how many nucleated cells there were by amplifying reference gene primers. Data came from immunoSEQ multiplex PCR; TCRdb stores just in-frame clones and leaves some out. The V and J calls and clone size are taken from that table; D and trimming were inferred from the DNA. The sample lists around 190,000 clones, around 85% occurring once. The sample was peripheral blood. The gene calls are TRBV4-3 and TRBJ2-2; possible D gene TRBD2, 6 bases. This clonotype was sampled from a woman in her forties or fifties with acute or convalescent COVID-19. CDR3 sequence: CASSQGRDTGELFF. The CDR3 DNA reads TGCGCCAGCAGCCAAGGGAGGGACACCGGGGAGCTGTTTTTT.